Presented here are 8 T cell receptor beta chains from one specimen sequenced in a study of T cell responses to AZD1222 COVID-19 vaccine. Profiled with immunoSEQ multiplex PCR; TCRdb holds only in-frame clones, not every one. The sample carries approximately 130,000 clones, 80% to 95% recorded once. The sequencing here drew on peripheral blood, taken on day 0 of AZD1222 vaccination. Receptor source: an adult in good health.

The CDR3 here is CASSIGNRGGKMNTEAFF. The CDR3 nucleotides read TGTGCCAGTAGTATAGGTAACAGGGGGGGAAAAATGAACACTGAAGCTTTCTTT. The V gene is TRBV19, the J gene TRBJ1-1, with TRBD1 matching 8 bases. V was clipped by 1 base and J by 0 bases; unmatched bases: 10. This CDR3 has 18 residues. Germline lookup yields CDR1 LNHDA and CDR2 SQIVND (reference sequence).

The chain recombines TRBV15 with TRBJ2-1; TRBD2 matches at 7 bases. The CDR3 extends over 15 amino acids. Germline trimming cut 4 bases from V and 7 bases from J; bases unmatched to any gene: 10. Germline CDR1 LNHNV, CDR2 YYDKDF (reference sequence). The CDR3 DNA reads TGTGCCACCAGCAAAGGACTAGTAGATGGGAATGAGCAGTTCTTC. Translated: CATSKGLVDGNEQFF. The full variable domain, its missing parts supplied by reference TRBV15 and TRBJ2-1, is DAMVIQNPRYQVTQFGKPVTLSCSQTLNHNVMYWYQQKSSQAPKLLFHYYDKDFNNEADTPDNFQSRRPNTSFCFLDIRSPGLGDTAMYLCATSKGLVDGNEQFFGPGTRLTVL.

This rearrangement joins TRBV21-1 to TRBJ2-1; the D call of TRBD1 is as the table states it, not checked on the DNA. TRBV21-1 is a recognized pseudogene. This CDR3 is built from 14 residues. The CDR3 region has the DNA TGTGCCAGCAGACAGGACAGGGGAGCGGATGAGCAGTTCTTC. It translates to CASRQDRGADEQFF.

V is TRBV19 and J is TRBJ1-1; possible D gene TRBD1, 5 bases. This CDR3 is built from 14 residues. With 3 bases removed from V and 1 base from J, the gap between germline ends came to 9 bases. The germline V gene encodes CDR1 LNHDA and CDR2 SQIVND (reference sequence). Here the CDR3 DNA reads TGTGCCAGTAGTATGATCAGGGAGAACACTGAAGCTTTCTTT. Amino acids: CASSMIRENTEAFF.

The genes are TRBV18 and TRBJ1-1; the match to TRBD1 covers 7 bases. Per the germline V gene, CDR1 is KGHSH and CDR2 is LQKENI. V gave up 3 bases and J gave up 1 base; unmatched junction bases: 5. The length of the CDR3 is 15 residues. CDR3: CASSPRTGGNTEAFF. The DNA for the CDR3 is TGTGCCAGCTCACCTCGGACAGGCGGGAACACTGAAGCTTTCTTT.

The CDR3 loop reads CASSYSTGNGYTF. DNA of the CDR3: TGTGCCAGCAGTTACTCGACAGGGAATGGCTACACCTTC. V is TRBV6-5 and J is TRBJ1-2, with TRBD1 identical over 7 bases. The junction had 1 base not matched to a gene; V was cut back by 0 bases and J by 6 bases. The CDR3 is made up of 13 amino acids. From germline, CDR1 is MNHEY and CDR2 SVGAGI.

This chain uses TRBV28 with TRBJ2-3; D may be TRBD1 (6 bases). The CDR3 sequence is 15 residues long. V was cut by 7 bases and J by 3 bases, with 17 bases left in between. Per the germline V gene, CDR1 is MDHEN and CDR2 is SYDVKM. CDR3 residues: CASTTRGQITDTQYF. CDR3 coding DNA: TGTGCCAGCACCACGAGAGGACAGATAACAGATACGCAGTATTTT.

This clone appeared a single time. The chain employs TRBV11-3 and TRBJ1-6; perhaps TRBD1 as D (5 bases). The CDR3 length is 20 residues. V lost 0 bases and J 0 bases, leaving 18 bases between the germline ends. Germline V CDR1 and CDR2: SGHNT, YENEEA. CDR3 sequence reads: CASSLEPVGTASSYNSPLHF. CDR3 in DNA: TGTGCCAGCAGCTTAGAACCTGTCGGGACGGCGAGCTCCTATAATTCACCCCTCCACTTT. Based on the CDR3 plus reference TRBV11-3 and TRBJ1-6, the full variable domain is EAGVVQSPRYKIIEKKQPVAFWCNPISGHNTLYWYLQNLGQGPELLIRYENEEAVDDSQLPKDRFSAERLKGVDSTLKIQPAELGDSAVYLCASSLEPVGTASSYNSPLHFGNGTRLTVT.